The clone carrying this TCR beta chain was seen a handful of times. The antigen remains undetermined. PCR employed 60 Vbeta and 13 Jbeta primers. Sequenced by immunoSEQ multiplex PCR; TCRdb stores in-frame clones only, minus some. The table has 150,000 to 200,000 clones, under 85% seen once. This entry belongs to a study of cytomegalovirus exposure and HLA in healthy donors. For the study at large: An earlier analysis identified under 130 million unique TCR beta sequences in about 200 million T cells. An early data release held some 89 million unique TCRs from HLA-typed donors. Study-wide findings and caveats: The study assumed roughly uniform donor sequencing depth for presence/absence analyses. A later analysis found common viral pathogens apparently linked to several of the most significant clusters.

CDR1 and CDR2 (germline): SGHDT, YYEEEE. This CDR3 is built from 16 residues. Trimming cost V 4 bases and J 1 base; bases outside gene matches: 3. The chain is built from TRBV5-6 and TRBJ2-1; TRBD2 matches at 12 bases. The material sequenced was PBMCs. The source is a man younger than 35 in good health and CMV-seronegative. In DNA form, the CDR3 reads TGTGCCAGCAGCGTAGGACTAGCGGGATCCTACAATGAGCAGTTCTTC. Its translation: CASSVGLAGSYNEQFF.